Below are 22 T cell receptor beta chains sequenced from a single sample in a study of T cell repertoires in cytomegalovirus infection. TCRdb re-called the reads through MiXCR, storing one row per CDR3 protein. The sample has a few hundred thousand distinct CDR3 sequences, 29% seen once. Their antigen targets remain unknown. The material sequenced was cultured PBMCs, taken from culture after CMV antigen stimulation. The receptor set was obtained from a human donor in good health (CMV status not recorded). Some clones in this sample may be carry-over from other donors' samples.

Remarks on this clonotype: The junction shows a germline mismatch at one end, possibly a read error. The chain couples TRBV20-1 to TRBJ1-1, with a possible D match to TRBD1 (5 bases). The V gene's germline CDR1 is DFQATT and CDR2 SNEGSKA (reference sequence). This CDR3 region has 13 residues. The CDR3 region is CSARGALNTEAFF. The CDR3 region has the DNA TGCAGTGCAAGAGGGGCTCTGAACACTGAAGCTTTCTTT.

This clonotype appeared a few times. This sequence joins TRBV24-1 and TRBJ2-6, with D maybe TRBD1 (6 bases). With 5 bases removed from V and 0 bases from J, the gap between germline ends came to 10 bases. CDR3 size: 16 residues. In germline, CDR1 is KGHDR, CDR2 SFDVKD. As DNA, the CDR3 is TGTGCCACCAGTGTCACGGGACACTCTGGGGCCAACGTCCTGACTTTC. Translated: CATSVTGHSGANVLTF.

The chain links TRBV5-6 to TRBJ1-2; no reliable D call. Germline CDR1 is SGHDT and CDR2 is YYEEEE. This CDR3 is 14 amino acids long. V was cut by 3 bases and J by 2 bases, with 11 bases left in between. The CDR3 DNA reads TGTGCCAGCAGCTACGAGGCGGTAAACTATGGCTACACCTTC. It yields the protein CASSYEAVNYGYTF.

This clonotype came up a few times. V gene TRBV19 combines with J gene TRBJ2-3; a possible D gene is TRBD1 (6 bases). The V gene lost 2 bases and the J gene lost 0 bases, with 12 bases spanning the gap. This CDR3 is built from 16 residues. Germline V gene lookup returns CDR1 LNHDA and CDR2 SQIVND (reference sequence). In nucleotides, the CDR3 is TGTGCCAGTAGTATATTTCAGGGGCGAAGCACAGATACGCAGTATTTT. Residues: CASSIFQGRSTDTQYF.

This clonotype has ten or more counts. The CDR3 region has the DNA TGTGCCAGCAGCTTGTTCCACGAGCAGTTCTTC. It yields the protein CASSLFHEQFF. This chain links TRBV7-2 with TRBJ2-1; D ambiguous. Germline assignment: CDR1 SGHTA and CDR2 FQGNSA. This CDR3 comprises 11 residues. V was cut by 3 bases and J by 10 bases, with 7 bases left in between.

The CDR3 DNA reads TGTGCCAGCAGCTTCCGGGGGACGAAGACCCAGTACTTC. Translation: CASSFRGTKTQYF. The J gene is TRBJ2-5, the V gene TRBV7-3; D might be TRBD2 (6 bases). The V end was cut by 3 bases, the J end by 6 bases, with 11 bases between. This CDR3 has 13 amino acids. Germline-derived CDR1 and CDR2 are SGHTA and FQGTGA. Supplemented by reference TRBV7-3 and TRBJ2-5, the full variable domain reads GAGVSQTPSNKVTEKGKYVELRCDPISGHTALYWYRQSLGQGPEFLIYFQGTGAADDSGLPNDRFFAVRPEGSVSTLKIQRTERGDSAVYLCASSFRGTKTQYFGPGTRLLVL.

The CDR3 loop is CASSLGVLSDGYTF. CDR3 nucleotides: TGTGCCAGCAGCTTAGGGGTACTGTCAGATGGCTACACCTTC. The chain recombines TRBV11-2 with TRBJ1-2; D remains ambiguous. V lost 1 base to trimming and J lost 6 bases, with 12 bases between them. The V gene's germline CDR1 is SGHAT and CDR2 FQNNGV. CDR3 length equals 14 residues.

This clonotype has only a few counts. The V call is TRBV7-6, the J call TRBJ2-6; D perhaps matches TRBD1 (6 bases). From germline, CDR1 is SGHVS and CDR2 FNYEAQ. The V and J ends lost 1 base and 0 bases respectively, with 16 bases between them. This CDR3 has 19 amino acids. The CDR3, as DNA: TGTGCCAGCAGCTTAGAGTCCCAGGGGCTGAGCTCTGGGGCCAACGTCCTGACTTTC. Translation: CASSLESQGLSSGANVLTF. The whole variable domain, filled in from reference TRBV7-6 and TRBJ2-6, reads GAGVSQSPRYKVTKRGQDVALRCDPISGHVSLYWYRQALGQGPEFLTYFNYEAQQDKSGLPNDRFSAERPEGSISTLTIQRTEQRDSAMYRCASSLESQGLSSGANVLTFGAGSRLTVL.

J is TRBJ2-3 and V is TRBV7-9; 8 bases are shared with TRBD1. Germline V gene data show CDR1 as SEHNR and CDR2 as FQNEAQ (reference sequence). The trim removed 6 bases at V and 1 base at J, leaving 12 bases unmatched. The CDR3 extends over 17 amino acids. CDR3 sequence: CASRFQKGDRRTDTQYF. CDR3 coding DNA: TGTGCCAGCAGGTTCCAAAAAGGGGACAGGCGCACAGATACGCAGTATTTT.

Many counts were recorded for this clonotype. CDR3 sequence: CASSWPGQAEEYF. The CDR3 region has the DNA TGTGCCAGCAGCTGGCCGGGACAGGCGGAGGAGTACTTC. V gene TRBV7-2 combines with J gene TRBJ2-7, with 8 bases identical to TRBD1. V gave up 4 bases and J gave up 11 bases; unmatched junction bases: 10. CDR3 length equals 13 residues. The V gene's germline CDR1 is SGHTA and CDR2 FQGNSA.

The J gene is TRBJ1-2, the V gene TRBV19, with 10 nucleotides matching TRBD1. Germline loops: CDR1 LNHDA, CDR2 SQIVND (reference sequence). J gave up 6 bases and V 10 bases, and 2 bases lay outside the gene matches. This CDR3 contains 11 residues. CDR3 DNA sequence: TGTGCCACTGACAGGGGGCATGGCTACACCTTC. The encoded protein is CATDRGHGYTF.

This clonotype appeared many times. This chain uses TRBV6-1 with TRBJ1-5; no firm D call. The CDR3 extends over 17 amino acids. CDR1 and CDR2 from the germline V gene are MNHNS and SASEGT. The V end lost 6 bases, the J end lost 1 base, and 19 bases lay between the germline ends. CDR3 in amino acids: CASSPRKNSGSNQPQHF. In nucleotides, the CDR3 is TGTGCCAGCAGCCCTCGTAAAAACTCCGGGAGCAATCAGCCCCAGCATTTT.

The rearrangement uses TRBV11-2 and TRBJ1-6; D uncertain. Deletions cut 1 base from V and 7 bases from J, with 11 bases between. Germline-derived CDR1 and CDR2 are SGHAT and FQNNGV. The CDR3 contains 15 residues. The CDR3 sequence: CASSLAGAENSPLHF. The CDR3 DNA sequence: TGTGCCAGCAGCTTAGCTGGCGCAGAGAATTCACCCCTCCACTTT. Together with reference TRBV11-2 and TRBJ1-6, the CDR3 gives the full variable domain: EAGVAQSPRYKIIEKRQSVAFWCNPISGHATLYWYQQILGQGPKLLIQFQNNGVVDDSQLPKDRFSAERLKGVDSTLKIQPAKLEDSAVYLCASSLAGAENSPLHFGNGTRLTVT.

The chain uses TRBV19 and TRBJ2-2, with no clear D. Trimming removed 7 bases at V and 4 bases at J, with 16 bases between. Looked up from germline, CDR1 is LNHDA and CDR2 is SQIVND (reference sequence). This CDR3 is 15 amino acids long. In DNA, the CDR3 is TGTGCCAGTATGACCGGTGCTCTGGTCACCGGGGAGCTGTTTTTT. This encodes CASMTGALVTGELFF.

The rearrangement links TRBV9 to TRBJ1-1; 8 bases are a match to TRBD1. Germline CDR1 reads SGDLS; CDR2 reads YYNGEE. V was clipped by 3 bases and J by 1 base; unmatched bases: 5. The CDR3 spans 15 residues. The CDR3 sequence: CASSDVGQGNTEAFF. CDR3 nucleotides: TGTGCCAGCAGCGACGTAGGACAGGGGAACACTGAAGCTTTCTTT. Using reference TRBV9 and TRBJ1-1 for the parts outside the CDR3, the full variable domain is DSGVTQTPKHLITATGQRVTLRCSPRSGDLSVYWYQQSLDQGLQFLIQYYNGEERAKGNILERFSAQQFPDLHSELNLSSLELGDSALYFCASSDVGQGNTEAFFGQGTRLTVV.

V and J are TRBV5-1 and TRBJ1-5; D uncertain. Germline lookup yields CDR1 SGHRS and CDR2 YFSETQ. Trimming removed 0 bases at V and 5 bases at J, with 6 bases between. The CDR3 sequence is 13 residues long. CDR3 protein: CASSLDLYQPQHF. Here the CDR3 DNA reads TGCGCCAGCAGCTTGGATCTCTATCAGCCCCAGCATTTT. Combining the CDR3 with reference TRBV5-1 and TRBJ1-5 gives the whole variable domain KAGVTQTPRYLIKTRGQQVTLSCSPISGHRSVSWYQQTPGQGLQFLFEYFSETQRNKGNFPGRFSGRQFSNSRSEMNVSTLELGDSALYLCASSLDLYQPQHFGDGTRLSIL.

This clonotype was seen a handful of times. The chain couples TRBV12-3 or TRBV12-4 to TRBJ2-1; no firm D call. This CDR3 is built from 15 residues. Trimming took 6 bases from V and 0 from J, leaving 12 bases between them. The CDR3 loop reads CASRTGPSSYNEQFF. Here the CDR3 DNA reads TGTGCCAGCAGAACCGGACCCAGCTCCTACAATGAGCAGTTCTTC.

This clonotype was detected ten times or more. The DNA is omitted, as the CDR3 cannot be located on it reliably, and the CDR3 follows TCRdb's listing. The gene calls are TRBV6-1 and TRBJ2-1. Looked up from germline, CDR1 is MNHNS and CDR2 is SASEGT. The length of the CDR3 is 16 amino acids, counting both ends. CDR3 sequence reads: CASSSSTRRAYNEQFF.

V gene TRBV28 combines with J gene TRBJ1-5; possibly TRBD1 for D (5 bases). Germline V gene data show CDR1 as MDHEN and CDR2 as SYDVKM. This CDR3 has 15 amino acids. Deletions cut 5 bases from V and 4 bases from J, with 15 bases between. The CDR3 coding sequence is TGTGCCAGCAGTGCGGGGCCCAGCCATAATCAGCCCCAGCATTTT. Translating gives CASSAGPSHNQPQHF.

This chain joins TRBV6-5 and TRBJ2-3, with TRBD2 identical over 8 bases. The CDR3 contains 15 residues. Trimming at V came to 6 bases and at J to 2 bases, leaving 7 bases not matched to a gene. CDR1 is MNHEY, CDR2 SVGAGI, per germline. CDR3 nucleotides: TGTGCCAGCAGCCGGGGACTAGACCCCACAGATACGCAGTATTTT. Translated, it gives CASSRGLDPTDTQYF.

The V call is TRBV4-1, the J call TRBJ2-1; 8 bases match TRBD2. CDR3 length: 16 amino acids. V trimming: 0 bases; J trimming: 2 bases; junction bases outside the gene matches: 3. Germline values: CDR1 MGHRA, CDR2 YSYEKL. The CDR3 spells CASSQDVGGAYNEQFF. Here the CDR3 DNA reads TGCGCCAGCAGCCAAGATGTCGGGGGGGCCTACAATGAGCAGTTCTTC.

This clonotype was counted at least ten times. This CDR3 reads CASSKYRTGGTFTSSYNEQFF. CDR3 DNA: TGTGCCAGTAGTAAATATCGTACGGGAGGCACCTTTACCAGCTCCTACAATGAGCAGTTCTTC. The genes are TRBV19 and TRBJ2-1; 7 bases are shared with TRBD2. There are 21 residues in the CDR3. V lost 4 bases, J lost 0 bases, and 21 bases stayed unmatched. Looked up from germline, CDR1 is LNHDA and CDR2 is SQIVND (reference sequence).